The rows below give T cell receptor beta chains drawn from one sample of a study of identifying expanded T cells in peripheral blood. TCRdb keeps only in-frame clones here, not all; method: immunoSEQ multiplex PCR. The sample has 80,000 to 90,000 clones, 89% seen once; the top ten hold about 3%. Sequencing input: blood. The receptors come from a person between 18 and 75 years old in good health. The CDR3 runs from the conserved cysteine through the conserved F or W. The D gene is left open where the match is weak. Clone sizes are given selectively: once, few, many, or a class where the clone is expanded.

TRBJ1-2	TRBV28	.	.	CASCDSNYGYTF	TGTGCCAGCTGTGACAGTAACTATGGCTACACCTTC
TRBJ2-3	TRBV27	.	.	CASSPGRLTDTQYF	TGTGCCAGCAGCCCAGGACGACTCACAGATACGCAGTATTTT
TRBJ2-4	TRBV15	.	.	CATSREGVQGAYF	TGTGCCACCAGCAGAGAAGGGGTTCAGGGAGCGTACTTC
TRBJ2-2	TRBV21-1	.	.	CASSNPIPPRELFF	TGTGCCAGCAGCAACCCAATACCTCCGCGGGAGCTGTTTTTT
TRBJ1-1	TRBV19	once	.	CASSIDLRGGEAFF	TGTGCCAGTAGTATAGACCTGAGGGGAGGGGAAGCTTTCTTT
TRBJ1-2	TRBV10-3	.	.	CAISEQRGDYGYTF	TGTGCCATCAGTGAGCAGAGGGGGGACTATGGCTACACCTTC
TRBJ1-1	TRBV4-3	.	TRBD1	CASSQGTGFTEAFF	TGCGCCAGCAGCCAAGGGACAGGGTTCACTGAAGCTTTCTTT
TRBJ1-5	TRBV12-2	.	.	CASRETGAGNQPQHF	TGTGCAAGTCGCGAAACAGGGGCAGGCAATCAGCCCCAGCATTTT
TRBJ2-7	TRBV5-6	.	TRBD1	CASSLNGTGAHEQYF	TGTGCCAGCAGCCTCAACGGGACAGGGGCTCACGAGCAGTACTTC
TRBJ2-2	TRBV5-1	.	.	CASSFAGANTGELFF	TGCGCCAGCAGCTTCGCAGGGGCGAACACCGGGGAGCTGTTTTTT
TRBJ1-2	TRBV6-1	.	TRBD1	CASSEDYRGAYGYTF	TGTGCCAGCAGTGAGGACTACAGGGGCGCCTATGGCTACACCTTC
TRBJ1-1	TRBV9	.	.	CASSVGPGVTEAFF	TGTGCCAGCAGCGTAGGCCCGGGAGTCACTGAAGCTTTCTTT
TRBJ2-7	TRBV4-1	.	TRBD1	CASSQPRRQGITIEQYF	TGCGCCAGCAGCCAACCCCGGCGACAGGGGATTACCATAGAGCAGTACTTC
TRBJ2-5	TRBV5-1	few	.	CASRAGLQETQYF	TGCGCCAGCAGGGCGGGCCTCCAAGAGACCCAGTACTTC
TRBJ2-7	TRBV2	.	.	CASSPGRDPYEQYF	TGTGCCAGCAGTCCAGGCCGGGACCCATACGAGCAGTACTTC
TRBJ2-7	TRBV13	.	TRBD2	CASSGSGGSSYEQYF	TGTGCCAGCAGTGGATCGGGGGGAAGCTCCTACGAGCAGTACTTC
TRBJ2-5	TRBV29-1	.	.	CSVAQGTRETQYF	TGCAGCGTTGCCCAGGGGACCCGGGAGACCCAGTACTTC
TRBJ1-3	TRBV30	.	.	CAWSRTRGNTIYF	TGTGCCTGGAGCCGGACCCGAGGAAACACCATATATTTT
TRBJ2-4	TRBV4-2	once	.	CASSQQGFDIQYF	TGTGCCAGCAGCCAACAGGGGTTTGACATTCAGTACTTC
TRBJ2-1	TRBV5-6	.	TRBD1	CASSSRQGPTYNEQFF	TGTGCCAGCAGCTCCCGACAGGGACCGACCTACAATGAGCAGTTCTTC
TRBJ2-7	TRBV19	once	TRBD1	CASSLTGTGTYEQYF	TGTGCCAGTAGCCTGACCGGGACAGGGACCTACGAGCAGTACTTC
TRBJ1-1	TRBV10-3	.	TRBD1	CALRLGTGANTEAFF	TGTGCCCTCCGATTGGGGACAGGGGCGAACACTGAAGCTTTCTTT
TRBJ2-7	TRBV10-3	.	.	CAIRGGSGNSYEQYF	TGTGCCATCAGGGGGGGTAGTGGGAACTCCTACGAGCAGTACTTC
TRBJ2-7	TRBV4-3	.	TRBD2	CASSQMLSGSYEQYF	TGCGCCAGCAGCCAAATGTTGAGCGGGAGCTACGAGCAGTACTTC
TRBJ2-3	TRBV7-2	.	.	CASSFRTASTDTQYF	TGTGCCAGCAGCTTTCGGACGGCGAGCACAGATACGCAGTATTTT
TRBJ1-6	TRBV28	few	TRBD1	CVTGTGVSSYNSPLHF	TGTGTAACCGGGACAGGCGTGAGCTCCTATAATTCACCCCTCCACTTT
TRBJ2-1	TRBV25-1	once	.	CASSEFGKYEQFF	TGTGCCAGCAGTGAATTTGGGAAATATGAGCAGTTCTTC
TRBJ1-1	TRBV27	.	.	CASSLIVGTEAFF	TGTGCCAGCAGTTTAATAGTCGGCACTGAAGCTTTCTTT
TRBJ2-7	TRBV7-2	.	.	CASGNPSAHYEQYF	TGTGCCAGCGGAAACCCGTCGGCGCACTACGAGCAGTACTTC
TRBJ1-2	TRBV7-2	.	.	CASSLNAASYGYTF	TGTGCCAGCAGCTTAAACGCCGCGTCCTATGGCTACACCTTC
TRBJ2-7	TRBV13	.	TRBD1	CASRGRTGKSYEQYF	TGTGCCAGCAGAGGAAGGACAGGGAAGTCCTACGAGCAGTACTTC
TRBJ1-4	TRBV5-6	.	TRBD1	CASSLGQGATNEKLFF	TGTGCCAGCAGCTTGGGACAGGGCGCAACTAATGAAAAACTGTTTTTT
TRBJ2-2	TRBV10-3	.	.	CAISNSRDNTGELFF	TGTGCCATCAGTAACAGCAGGGATAACACCGGGGAGCTGTTTTTT